This TCR beta chain was captured in a study of blood T cells in healthy people across ages. Note on this clonotype: The germline gene is not matched at one end of the junction; a read error may be the cause.

The CDR3 is 14 residues long. Germline V lookup: CDR1 MNHEY, CDR2 SMNVEV (reference sequence). Primed by a sample-barcoded 5' primer and a J-beta primer mix, a second PCR proceeded for about 6 to 11 cycles. Every single cDNA molecule received a tag from a template-switch adaptor with 12 random nucleotides. TCRdb reanalysed the 5' RACE reads using MiXCR and keeps one entry per CDR3 protein. This sample has some 1.5 million distinct CDR3 sequences, with roughly 43% found just once. This chain links TRBV27 with TRBJ1-2, with TRBD1 matching 7 bases. This clonotype was sampled from a woman under 30 in good health. Specimen: blood. This CDR3 is CASSLDRDCYGYTF. The CDR3, as DNA: TGCGCCAGCAGTTTAGACAGGGATTGCTATGGCTACACCTTC.